The present T cell receptor (beta chain) was sequenced within a study of control samples from healthy donors and cancer patients. Generated by immunoSEQ multiplex PCR, the TCRdb table keeps only in-frame clones and is missing some. The data hold roughly 95,000 clones, with 70% to 90% observed a single time. The CDR3 covers 15 residues. CDR1 is MDHEN and CDR2 is SYDVKM in the germline V gene. Trimming cost V 3 bases and J 8 bases; bases outside gene matches: 5. This chain connects TRBV28 to TRBJ2-1; 12 bases line up with TRBD2. This receptor was identified in a young man in good health. The specimen was blood. CDR3 protein: CASSLGLAGSHEQFF. CDR3 nucleotides: TGTGCCAGCAGTTTGGGACTAGCGGGTTCTCATGAGCAGTTCTTC.